The next 13 T cell receptor beta chains were all read from a single sample in a study of T cells in Graves' hyperthyroidism and ophthalmopathy. Authors of the study amplified TCR beta CDR3 regions from RNA transcripts. HTBI primers were employed in a first-round RT-PCR of the TCR CDR3. A single record per CDR3 protein comes from TCRdb applying MiXCR to the multiplex PCR reads. The data contain some 600,000 distinct CDR3 sequences, about 43% of them singletons. Material for sequencing was peripheral blood or thyroid tissue (not recorded which). Source of these receptors: a woman aged 18-30 years with Graves' hyperthyroidism.

This clonotype was seen at least ten times. This sequence joins TRBV7-2 and TRBJ2-5; the D is unclear. CDR1 SGHTA and CDR2 FQGNSA come from the germline V gene. V lost 6 bases to trimming and J lost 5 bases, with 13 bases between them. The CDR3 is 13 amino acids. The CDR3 here is CASRRSPGETQYF. CDR3 bases: TGTGCCAGCAGGCGGAGCCCTGGGGAGACCCAGTACTTC.

This clonotype was seen many times. The CDR3 coding sequence is TGCAGTGCTAGGCGGTATAGCAATCAGCCCCAGCATTTT. This encodes CSARRYSNQPQHF. V gene TRBV20-1 combines with J gene TRBJ1-5; D is undetermined. Trimming left V 3 bases short and J 0 bases short, with 6 bases between. CDR3 size: 13 residues. Germline loops: CDR1 DFQATT, CDR2 SNEGSKA (reference sequence).

The chain joins TRBV2 to TRBJ2-7, with a weak D call TRBD1 (6 bases). The V end was cut by 2 bases, the J end by 0 bases, with 14 bases between. The CDR3 extends over 16 amino acids. Germline V gene sequence: CDR1 SNHLY, CDR2 FYNNEI. The chain's CDR3 is CASSEPGQFLSYEQYF. CDR3 in DNA: TGTGCCAGCAGTGAACCGGGACAATTCCTCTCCTACGAGCAGTACTTC.

V usage is TRBV25-1 and J usage is TRBJ1-1, with 7 bases matching TRBD1. Germline V CDR1 and CDR2: MGHDK, SYGVNS. The CDR3 is 18 amino acids. J lost 6 bases, V lost 6 bases, and 22 bases had no gene match. The DNA for the CDR3 is TGTGCCAGCAGCCAATCCCACATTCACATGGACAGGCGGGCTGAAGCTTTCTTT. Its protein product is CASSQSHIHMDRRAEAFF.

The sample holds one count of this clonotype. This sequence may be a read error, since a much larger clone differs from it by one base. The chain uses TRBV7-9 and TRBJ2-7; tentatively, D is TRBD1 or TRBD2 (5 bases each). The tail of the sequence fits TRBJ2-5 better, so the J call may be wrong. The germline CDR1 and CDR2 sequences are SEHNR and FQNEAQ (reference sequence). The CDR3 totals 13 residues. In DNA form, the CDR3 reads TGTGCCAGCAGCTCTGGGACGGAGGTGACCCAGTACTTC. As protein: CASSSGTEVTQYF.

J is TRBJ1-2 and V is TRBV29-1, with D hard to call. Germline V gives CDR1 SQVTM, CDR2 ANQGSEA. Trimming shortened V by 6 bases and J by 8 bases, and 10 bases separated the two germline ends. CDR3 length equals 10 residues. CDR3 bases: TGCAGCGTGGGCAACAAAGGCTACACCTTC. This gives the protein CSVGNKGYTF.

The CDR3 bases are TGTGCCAGTTCAGGCGGGACAGGGGCATTTACCCTCTCCTACGAGCAGTACTTC. This gives the protein CASSGGTGAFTLSYEQYF. J is TRBJ2-7 and V is TRBV2; 10 bases map to TRBD1. V was pared by 9 bases and J by 0 bases, with 17 bases of the junction left unmatched. In germline, CDR1 is SNHLY, CDR2 FYNNEI. This CDR3 region has 18 residues.

This clonotype occurred many times. V and J are TRBV7-2 and TRBJ2-5, with TRBD2 identical over 7 bases. CDR1 is SGHTA, CDR2 FQGNSA, per germline. This CDR3 region has 17 residues. J gave up 5 bases and V 1 base, and 13 bases lay outside the gene matches. The CDR3 is CASSLVSRGGGGETQYF. The CDR3 region has the DNA TGTGCCAGCAGCTTAGTCAGTAGGGGCGGGGGAGGGGAGACCCAGTACTTC. Full variable domain (remainder filled in from reference TRBV7-2 and TRBJ2-5): GAGVSQSPSNKVTEKGKDVELRCDPISGHTALYWYRQSLGQGLEFLIYFQGNSAPDKSGLPSDRFSAERTGGSVSTLTIQRTQQEDSAVYLCASSLVSRGGGGETQYFGPGTRLLVL.

The chain joins TRBV26 to TRBJ2-5; TRBD1 is the table's D call and was not checked against the DNA. TRBV26 counts as a pseudogene. The CDR3 loop spans 15 amino acids. The CDR3 protein is CASSLAGKGRETQYF. The CDR3 region has the DNA TGTGCCAGCAGCCTTGCCGGGAAGGGCCGAGAGACCCAGTACTTC.

The rearrangement links TRBV19 to TRBJ2-7; 9 bases are shared with TRBD1. Germline V gene lookup returns CDR1 LNHDA and CDR2 SQIVND (reference sequence). There are 15 residues in the CDR3. The junction had 7 bases not matched to a gene; V was cut back by 1 base and J by 6 bases. The chain's CDR3 is CASSIGRTGDSEQYF. CDR3 bases: TGTGCCAGTAGTATAGGGCGGACAGGGGATTCCGAGCAGTACTTC.

This sequence joins TRBV24-1 and TRBJ1-5; no firm D call. The CDR3 contains 14 residues. CDR1 and CDR2 (germline): KGHDR, SFDVKD. Trimming pared 1 base from V and 11 bases from J, leaving 14 bases between. The CDR3 loop is CATSDFGPGETQHF. CDR3 nucleotides: TGTGCCACCAGTGATTTTGGGCCTGGGGAGACCCAGCATTTT.

The gene calls are TRBV4-3 and TRBJ1-6; tentative D call: TRBD1 (5 bases). Trimming shortened V by 0 bases and J by 9 bases, and 15 bases separated the two germline ends. Germline V gives CDR1 LGHNA, CDR2 YSLEER. The CDR3 totals 16 residues. CDR3 sequence: CASSQERGRDGSPLHF. CDR3 DNA sequence: TGCGCCAGCAGCCAAGAACGAGGCAGGGACGGTTCACCCCTCCACTTT.

Points on this clonotype: A much bigger clone sits one base away, suggesting this may be a read error. This chain connects TRBV5-6 to TRBJ1-1; D gene ambiguous. The CDR3 totals 13 residues. Germline lookup yields CDR1 SGHDT and CDR2 YYEEEE. DNA of the CDR3: TGTGCCAGCAGCTACCGACTGAACACTGAAGTTTTCTTT. Translation: CASSYRLNTEVFF. The entire variable domain, with the rest obtained from reference TRBV5-6 and TRBJ1-1, is as follows: DAGVTQSPTHLIKTRGQQVTLRCSPKSGHDTVSWYQQALGQGPQFIFQYYEEEERQRGNFPDRFSGHQFPNYSSELNVNALLLGDSALYLCASSYRLNTEVFFGQGTRLTVV.